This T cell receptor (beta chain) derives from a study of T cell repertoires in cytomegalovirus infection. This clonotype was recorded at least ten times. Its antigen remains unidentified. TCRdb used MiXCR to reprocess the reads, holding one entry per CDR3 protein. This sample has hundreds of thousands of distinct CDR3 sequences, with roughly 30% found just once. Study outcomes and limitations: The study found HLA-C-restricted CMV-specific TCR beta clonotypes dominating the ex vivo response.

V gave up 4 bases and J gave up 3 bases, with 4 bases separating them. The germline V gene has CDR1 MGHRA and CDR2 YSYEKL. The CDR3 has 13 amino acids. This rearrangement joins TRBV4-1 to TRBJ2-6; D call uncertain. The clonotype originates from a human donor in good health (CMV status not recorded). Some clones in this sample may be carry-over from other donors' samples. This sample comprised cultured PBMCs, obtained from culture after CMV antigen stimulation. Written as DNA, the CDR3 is TGCGCCAGCAGCCGCGGTGGGGCCAACGTCCTGACTTTC. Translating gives CASSRGGANVLTF.